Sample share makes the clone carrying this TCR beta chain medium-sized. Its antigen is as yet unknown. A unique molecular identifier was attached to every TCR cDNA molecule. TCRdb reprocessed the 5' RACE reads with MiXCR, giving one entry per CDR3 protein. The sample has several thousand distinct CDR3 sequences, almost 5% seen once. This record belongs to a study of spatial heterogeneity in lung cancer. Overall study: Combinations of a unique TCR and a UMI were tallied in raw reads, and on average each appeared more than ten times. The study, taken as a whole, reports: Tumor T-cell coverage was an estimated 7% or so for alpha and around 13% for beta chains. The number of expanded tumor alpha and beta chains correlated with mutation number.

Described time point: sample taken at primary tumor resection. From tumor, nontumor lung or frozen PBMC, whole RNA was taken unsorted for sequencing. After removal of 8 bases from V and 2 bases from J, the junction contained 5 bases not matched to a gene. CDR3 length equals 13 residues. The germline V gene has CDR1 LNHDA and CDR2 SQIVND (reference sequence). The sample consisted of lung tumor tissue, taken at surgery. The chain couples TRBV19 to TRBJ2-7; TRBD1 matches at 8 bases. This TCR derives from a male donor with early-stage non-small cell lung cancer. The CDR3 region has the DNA TGTGCCAGTTCCCGGGACAGGACCTACGAGCAGTACTTC. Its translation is CASSRDRTYEQYF.